What follows describes a single T cell receptor beta chain. Assay used: immunoSEQ multiplex PCR; TCRdb lists only in-frame clones, some missing. Of 1.4 million or so clones listed, 98% to 99% are singletons. This sample was taken from a study of shared clonotypes between healthy human individuals. Trimming removed 0 bases from V and 6 bases from J; junction bases left unmatched: 8. Germline CDR1 is MNHEY and CDR2 is SVGAGI. The CDR3 sequence is 15 residues long. This TCR came from a man aged 30 to 45 in good health. The V gene is TRBV6-5, the J gene TRBJ2-7, with 7 bases that match TRBD1. Sequencing was performed on naive CD4+ T cells sorted from blood. The subset: CD45RA+ positively selected. The CDR3 DNA reads as TGTGCCAGCAGTTACTCGAACAGGGGCATGGGCGAGCAGTACTTC. Translated: CASSYSNRGMGEQYF.